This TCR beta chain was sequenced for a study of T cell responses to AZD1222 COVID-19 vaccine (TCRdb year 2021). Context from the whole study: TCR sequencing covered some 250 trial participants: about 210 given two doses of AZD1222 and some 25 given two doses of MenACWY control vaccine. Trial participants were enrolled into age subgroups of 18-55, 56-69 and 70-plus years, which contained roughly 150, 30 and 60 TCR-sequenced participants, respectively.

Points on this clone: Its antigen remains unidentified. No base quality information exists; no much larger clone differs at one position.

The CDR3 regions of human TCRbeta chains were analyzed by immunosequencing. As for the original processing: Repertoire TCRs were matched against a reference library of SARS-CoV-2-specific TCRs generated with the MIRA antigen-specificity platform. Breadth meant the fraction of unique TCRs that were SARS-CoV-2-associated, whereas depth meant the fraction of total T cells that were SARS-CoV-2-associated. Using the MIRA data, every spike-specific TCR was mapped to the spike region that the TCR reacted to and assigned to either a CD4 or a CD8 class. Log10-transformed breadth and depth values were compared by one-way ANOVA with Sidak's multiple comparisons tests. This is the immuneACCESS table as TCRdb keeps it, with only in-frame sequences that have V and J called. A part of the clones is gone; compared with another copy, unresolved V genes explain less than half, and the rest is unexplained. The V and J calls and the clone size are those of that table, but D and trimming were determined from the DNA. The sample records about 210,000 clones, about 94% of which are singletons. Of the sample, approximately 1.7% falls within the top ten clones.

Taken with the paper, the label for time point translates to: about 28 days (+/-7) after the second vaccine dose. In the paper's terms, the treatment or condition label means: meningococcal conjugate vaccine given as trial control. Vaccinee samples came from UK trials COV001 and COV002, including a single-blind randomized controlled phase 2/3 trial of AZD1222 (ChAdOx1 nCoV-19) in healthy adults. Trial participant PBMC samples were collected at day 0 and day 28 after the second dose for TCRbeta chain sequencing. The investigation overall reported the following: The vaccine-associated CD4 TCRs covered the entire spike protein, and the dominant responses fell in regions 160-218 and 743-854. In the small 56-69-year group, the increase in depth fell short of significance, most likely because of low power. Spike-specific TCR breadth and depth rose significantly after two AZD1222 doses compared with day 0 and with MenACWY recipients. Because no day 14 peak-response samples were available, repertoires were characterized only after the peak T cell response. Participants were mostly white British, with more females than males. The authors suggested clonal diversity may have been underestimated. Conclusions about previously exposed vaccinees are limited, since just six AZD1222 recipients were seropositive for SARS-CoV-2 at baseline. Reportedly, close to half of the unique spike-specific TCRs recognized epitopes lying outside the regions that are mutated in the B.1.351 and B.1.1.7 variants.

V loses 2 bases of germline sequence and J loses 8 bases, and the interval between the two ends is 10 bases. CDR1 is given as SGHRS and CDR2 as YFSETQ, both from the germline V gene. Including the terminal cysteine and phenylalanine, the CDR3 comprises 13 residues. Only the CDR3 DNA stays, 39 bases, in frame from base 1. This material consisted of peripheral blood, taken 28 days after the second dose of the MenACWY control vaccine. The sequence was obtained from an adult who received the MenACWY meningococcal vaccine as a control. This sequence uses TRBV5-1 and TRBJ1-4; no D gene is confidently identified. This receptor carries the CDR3 CASSFGGGEKLFF. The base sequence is TGCGCCAGCAGCTTCGGCGGAGGGGAAAAACTGTTTTTT. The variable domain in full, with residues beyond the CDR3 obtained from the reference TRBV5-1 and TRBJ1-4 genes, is KAGVTQTPRYLIKTRGQQVTLSCSPISGHRSVSWYQQTPGQGLQFLFEYFSETQRNKGNFPGRFSGRQFSNSRSEMNVSTLELGDSALYLCASSFGGGEKLFFGSGTQLSVL.